Below are 32 T cell receptor beta chains sequenced from a single sample in a study of cytomegalovirus exposure and HLA in healthy donors. Primers for the PCR totalled 60 Vbeta and 13 Jbeta. The table came from immunoSEQ multiplex PCR; TCRdb's copy has only in-frame clones and leaves some out. The sample yields 150,000 to 180,000 clones, over 75% seen once. The sample consisted of PBMCs. Every receptor here comes from a woman aged 40 to 55 in good health and CMV-seropositive.

The rearrangement uses TRBV28 and TRBJ1-2; weak D call: TRBD1 (5 bases). Germline V lookup: CDR1 MDHEN, CDR2 SYDVKM. Trimming cost V 6 bases and J 8 bases, with 22 bases left between them. The CDR3 has 15 residues. The chain's CDR3 is CASSQADPGLRGYTF. CDR3 DNA: TGTGCCAGCAGCCAAGCAGACCCAGGGTTGCGAGGCTACACCTTC.

This chain joins TRBV13 and TRBJ1-3; weak D call: TRBD1 (6 bases). The V and J ends lost 5 bases and 0 bases respectively, with 20 bases between them. Germline loops: CDR1 PRHDT, CDR2 FYEKMQ (reference sequence). This CDR3 spans 18 amino acids. The DNA of the CDR3 is TGTGCCAGCAGCCATTACAGGTTACAGGGCGACTCTGGAAACACCATATATTTT. Encoded protein: CASSHYRLQGDSGNTIYF.

V is TRBV5-1 and J is TRBJ1-1; D gene uncertain. V was pared by 0 bases and J by 7 bases, with 13 bases between. The CDR3 contains 14 residues. Germline CDR1 and CDR2: SGHRS and YFSETQ. The CDR3 loop reads CASSLAARSGEAFF. The CDR3 DNA reads as TGCGCCAGCAGCTTGGCGGCCAGGTCCGGTGAAGCTTTCTTT.

The rearrangement joins TRBV10-2 to TRBJ2-7; no reliable D call. Germline CDR1 is WSHSY and CDR2 is SAAADI. Trimming stripped 11 bases from V and 0 bases from J, with 14 bases between. The CDR3 covers 13 residues. The CDR3 DNA is TGCGCCTTTTCCCCCACAGCCTCCTACGAGCAGTACTTC. Its protein product is CAFSPTASYEQYF.

This clone was picked up a small number of times. In DNA, the CDR3 is TGCGCCAGCAGCGAGGGGAGACAGGGCCCCTACGAGCAGTACTTC. As protein: CASSEGRQGPYEQYF. The chain employs TRBV4-1 and TRBJ2-7, with 7 bases aligning to TRBD1. This CDR3 contains 15 residues. Trimming took 5 bases from V and 2 from J; bases not matched to a gene: 9. CDR1 is MGHRA, CDR2 YSYEKL, per germline.

The chain recombines TRBV27 with TRBJ1-3; 9 nucleotides align to TRBD1. The germline gives CDR1 MNHEY, CDR2 SMNVEV (reference sequence). Trimming at V came to 6 bases and at J to 4 bases, leaving 7 bases not matched to a gene. CDR3 length: 15 residues. This CDR3 is CASSRDRASGNTIYF. The CDR3 DNA sequence: TGTGCCAGCAGCCGGGACAGGGCATCGGGAAACACCATATATTTT.

The chain has TRBV5-6 and TRBJ2-1, with 14 bases lining up with TRBD2. The CDR3 is made up of 15 amino acids. V shed 3 bases, J shed 7 bases, and the junction held 3 bases outside the gene matches. The germline CDR1 and CDR2 sequences are SGHDT and YYEEEE. This CDR3 is CASSWGLAGVNEQFF. In nucleotides, the CDR3 is TGTGCCAGCAGCTGGGGACTAGCGGGAGTGAATGAGCAGTTCTTC. Full variable domain (rest looked up from reference TRBV5-6 and TRBJ2-1): DAGVTQSPTHLIKTRGQQVTLRCSPKSGHDTVSWYQQALGQGPQFIFQYYEEEERQRGNFPDRFSGHQFPNYSSELNVNALLLGDSALYLCASSWGLAGVNEQFFGPGTRLTVL.

This chain uses TRBV25-1 with TRBJ2-2, with D hard to call. Per the germline V gene, CDR1 is MGHDK and CDR2 is SYGVNS. The CDR3 runs 13 residues. The V gene lost 7 bases and the J gene lost 3 bases, with 9 bases spanning the gap. DNA for the CDR3: TGTGCCAGCACCGGAGCGTACACCGGGGAGCTGTTTTTT. Encoded protein: CASTGAYTGELFF.

J is TRBJ1-1 and V is TRBV30; the match to TRBD1 covers 8 bases. Germline CDR1 GTSNPN, CDR2 SVGIG (reference sequence). This CDR3 comprises 13 residues. The V segment lost 5 bases and the J segment 1 base; nucleotides outside the gene matches: 3. The CDR3 nucleotides read TGTGCCTGGGAAGGACAGGGGAACACTGAAGCTTTCTTT. Translated, it gives CAWEGQGNTEAFF.

The chain combines TRBV6-1 with TRBJ2-2; no definite D call. V gave up 6 bases and J gave up 1 base, with 9 bases separating them. The CDR3 is 14 amino acids. Germline V gene data show CDR1 as MNHNS and CDR2 as SASEGT. For the CDR3, the DNA is TGTGCCAGCAGAATAACAGTGAACACCGGGGAGCTGTTTTTT. Translating gives CASRITVNTGELFF.

J is TRBJ1-2 and V is TRBV9, with unresolved D. This CDR3 comprises 14 residues. Between the trimmed V and J ends, which lost 3 bases and 6 bases, there was a span of 15 bases. Germline-derived CDR1 and CDR2 are SGDLS and YYNGEE. DNA of the CDR3: TGTGCCAGCAGCGCCAGTTATCCTGAGGATGGCTACACCTTC. As protein: CASSASYPEDGYTF.

V is TRBV5-4 and J is TRBJ2-5; the match to TRBD2 covers 9 bases. The J call is uncertain, as TRBJ2-7 better fits the DNA end. This CDR3 comprises 15 residues. Germline V gene data show CDR1 as SGHNT and CDR2 as YYREEE (reference sequence). The DNA of the CDR3 is TGTGCCAGCAGCCCGGGCGCGGGAGGGATCTACGAGCAGTACTTC. It codes for CASSPGAGGIYEQYF.

The J gene is TRBJ1-2, the V gene TRBV28; 8 positions match TRBD1. Germline V gene sequence: CDR1 MDHEN, CDR2 SYDVKM. CDR3 length equals 14 residues. Losses at the gene ends were 6 bases for V and 2 bases for J; bases not matched to a gene: 5. The CDR3 spells CASSRTGPNYGYTF. The CDR3 nucleotides read TGTGCCAGCAGCCGGACAGGGCCAAACTATGGCTACACCTTC.

This rearrangement joins TRBV5-4 to TRBJ2-5; D possibly corresponds to TRBD2 (5 bases). In germline, CDR1 is SGHNT, CDR2 YYREEE (reference sequence). V was shortened by 8 bases and J by 5 bases, with 13 bases between the two germline ends. The CDR3 is 12 residues long. CDR3 sequence reads: CASGRGEETQYF. CDR3 in DNA: TGTGCCAGTGGCCGGGGAGAGGAGACCCAGTACTTC.

The genes are TRBV28 and TRBJ2-1; 7 bases are shared with TRBD1. With V trimmed by 2 bases and J by 6 bases, 7 bases remained unmatched. Germline lookup yields CDR1 MDHEN and CDR2 SYDVKM. The CDR3 totals 15 residues. CDR3 region: CASSLAAGGINEQFF. The CDR3 coding sequence is TGTGCCAGCAGTTTAGCGGCAGGGGGAATCAATGAGCAGTTCTTC.

The chain joins TRBV5-1 to TRBJ2-2; 11 bases are a match to TRBD2. Trimming at V came to 3 bases and at J to 1 base, leaving 5 bases not matched to a gene. CDR3 size: 17 residues. Germline CDR1 and CDR2: SGHRS and YFSETQ. The DNA of the CDR3 is TGCGCCAGCAGCTCGCTTACTAGCGGGGGGAACACCGGGGAGCTGTTTTTT. It encodes CASSSLTSGGNTGELFF.

The V call is TRBV14, the J call TRBJ2-1; D is undetermined. Trimming pared 0 bases from V and 10 bases from J, leaving 10 bases between. The CDR3 is made up of 13 amino acids. Germline V lookup: CDR1 SGHDN, CDR2 FVKESK. CDR3 sequence (DNA): TGTGCCAGCAGCCAAGATCGGGTGTCCGAGCAGTTCTTC. It specifies CASSQDRVSEQFF.

J is TRBJ1-1 and V is TRBV9; 8 nucleotides agree with TRBD1. The germline V gene has CDR1 SGDLS and CDR2 YYNGEE. The CDR3 sequence is 17 residues long. V lost 1 base, J lost 1 base, and 9 bases stayed unmatched. CDR3 in amino acids: CASSVFQGAEKNTEAFF. DNA of the CDR3: TGTGCCAGCAGCGTATTCCAGGGGGCGGAAAAGAACACTGAAGCTTTCTTT.

V and J are TRBV11-2 and TRBJ1-4; D gene unclear. Germline V lookup: CDR1 SGHAT, CDR2 FQNNGV. The CDR3 extends over 10 amino acids. Trimming took 6 bases from V and 11 from J, leaving 7 bases between them. The CDR3 DNA sequence: TGTGCCAGCAGTGGAGGGAAACTGTTTTTT. Translation gives CASSGGKLFF. Complete variable domain (other parts from reference TRBV11-2 and TRBJ1-4): EAGVAQSPRYKIIEKRQSVAFWCNPISGHATLYWYQQILGQGPKLLIQFQNNGVVDDSQLPKDRFSAERLKGVDSTLKIQPAKLEDSAVYLCASSGGKLFFGSGTQLSVL.

V usage is TRBV5-8 and J usage is TRBJ2-1, with TRBD2 identical over 12 bases. Losses at the gene ends were 5 bases for V and 3 bases for J; bases not matched to a gene: 9. Germline CDR1 is SGHTS and CDR2 is YDEGEE. CDR3 length equals 17 residues. CDR3 DNA sequence: TGTGCCAGCAGTCTGACTAGCGGGAGCCAACACTACAATGAGCAGTTCTTC. This codes for CASSLTSGSQHYNEQFF.

The V and J genes are TRBV5-6 and TRBJ1-1; 7 bases line up with TRBD1. The CDR3 length is 13 residues. Germline lookup yields CDR1 SGHDT and CDR2 YYEEEE. V was pared by 0 bases and J by 7 bases, with 3 bases of the junction left unmatched. CDR3 in amino acids: CASSLGDSSEAFF. CDR3 in DNA: TGTGCCAGCAGCTTGGGGGACAGCAGTGAAGCTTTCTTT.

This clone was seen a few times. An end of the junction differs from the germline gene, which may be a read error. The gene calls are TRBV7-9 and TRBJ2-1; TRBD2 agrees at 10 bases. The CDR3 runs to 13 residues. The germline CDR1 and CDR2 sequences are SEHNR and FQNEAQ (reference sequence). The CDR3 nucleotides read TGTTCCAGCAGCTTTGGACTAGCGGAAAGACAGTTCTTC. This translates into CSSSFGLAERQFF.

The chain carries TRBV6-1 and TRBJ2-7; D is unclear. Germline lookup yields CDR1 MNHNS and CDR2 SASEGT. Between the trimmed V and J ends, which lost 1 base and 3 bases, there was a span of 16 bases. This CDR3 comprises 16 residues. The CDR3 nucleotides read TGTGCCAGCAGTGAAGAGCCTTGGCGGTTCCTCTACGAGCAGTACTTC. Protein sequence: CASSEEPWRFLYEQYF.

The chain employs TRBV30 and TRBJ2-7; TRBD1 agrees at 9 bases. J gave up 1 base and V 2 bases, and 3 bases lay outside the gene matches. CDR3 size: 14 residues. Germline V gene sequence: CDR1 GTSNPN, CDR2 SVGIG (reference sequence). For the CDR3, the DNA is TGTGCCTGGAGTATCGGGACAGGGTCCTACGAGCAGTACTTC. Translating it yields CAWSIGTGSYEQYF.

The chain couples TRBV6-1 to TRBJ1-2; tentatively, D is TRBD1 (5 bases). V shed 2 bases and J shed 7 bases, with 23 bases lying between them. Germline CDR1 MNHNS, CDR2 SASEGT. There are 17 residues in the CDR3. The CDR3 sequence is CASSEKATGWEGRGYTF. The CDR3 region has the DNA TGTGCCAGCAGTGAAAAGGCAACAGGTTGGGAAGGTCGTGGCTACACCTTC.

The chain combines TRBV18 with TRBJ1-1; D possibly corresponds to TRBD1 (5 bases). V dropped 1 base and J dropped 1 base, with 10 bases sitting between them. Germline-derived CDR1 and CDR2 are KGHSH and LQKENI. CDR3 length equals 15 residues. The CDR3 DNA reads TGTGCCAGCTCACCACGGGGCACACAGAACACTGAAGCTTTCTTT. Encoded protein: CASSPRGTQNTEAFF.

CDR3 sequence: CASSLGQGSRGYTF. The CDR3, as DNA: TGTGCCAGCAGTTTAGGACAGGGGTCGCGTGGCTACACCTTC. The chain carries TRBV28 and TRBJ1-2; TRBD1 matches 9 bases. Germline V gene sequence: CDR1 MDHEN, CDR2 SYDVKM. After removal of 2 bases from V and 7 bases from J, the junction contained 5 bases not matched to a gene. The CDR3 is 14 amino acids.

The chain links TRBV15 to TRBJ1-3; the match to TRBD1 covers 10 bases. The length of the CDR3 is 15 residues. Germline V gene lookup returns CDR1 LNHNV and CDR2 YYDKDF (reference sequence). The J segment lost 3 bases and the V segment lost 10 bases, leaving 9 bases of the junction unmatched. CDR3 amino acids: CAISRDRGVGNTIYF. The CDR3 DNA sequence: TGTGCCATATCCCGGGACAGGGGAGTTGGAAACACCATATATTTT.

This sequence joins TRBV5-4 and TRBJ2-5, with 7 bases aligning to TRBD2. V gave up 1 base and J gave up 5 bases; unmatched junction bases: 11. Germline lookup yields CDR1 SGHNT and CDR2 YYREEE (reference sequence). The CDR3 loop spans 16 amino acids. The CDR3 reads CASSLWAGVGGETQYF. In DNA, the CDR3 is TGTGCCAGCAGCTTGTGGGCGGGAGTGGGTGGCGAGACCCAGTACTTC.

The CDR3 bases are TGTGCCAGCAGCTTAGTGTCTGGAGGGAGCGGCACCGGGGAGCTGTTTTTT. It translates to CASSLVSGGSGTGELFF. The chain couples TRBV11-2 to TRBJ2-2, with D perhaps TRBD2 (6 bases). Looked up from germline, CDR1 is SGHAT and CDR2 is FQNNGV. The CDR3 is 17 residues long. Trimming took 1 base from V and 4 from J, leaving 16 bases between them.

The CDR3 loop reads CASSLGHLASKTQYF. The CDR3 DNA follows: TGTGCCAGCAGCTTAGGCCACCTAGCTTCAAAGACCCAGTACTTC. The chain links TRBV13 to TRBJ2-5; D might be TRBD2 (5 bases). Germline loops: CDR1 PRHDT, CDR2 FYEKMQ (reference sequence). This CDR3 comprises 15 residues. V dropped 0 bases and J dropped 6 bases, with 14 bases sitting between them.

This rearrangement joins TRBV11-2 to TRBJ1-3, with a weak D call TRBD1 (5 bases). The CDR3 runs to 17 residues. Germline V gene lookup returns CDR1 SGHAT and CDR2 FQNNGV. With 6 bases removed from V and 0 bases from J, the gap between germline ends came to 18 bases. The CDR3 nucleotides read TGTGCCAGCAGTCAACTACGGGGGGTACTCTCTGGAAACACCATATATTTT. As protein: CASSQLRGVLSGNTIYF.